This T cell receptor beta chain was observed in a study of beta chain features in type 1 diabetes. Study-level findings and limits: The similarity of naive, central memory and Treg TCRB repertoires appeared greater among patients than among healthy donors. Among patients with Type 1 diabetes, TCRB CDR3s were moderately but significantly shorter in every one of the four CD4+ subsets.

CDR1 SGHTA and CDR2 FQGNSA come from the germline V gene. CDR3 length equals 13 residues. Trimming shortened V by 5 bases and J by 1 base, and 8 bases separated the two germline ends. This clone was seen a handful of times. Antigen specificity is unknown. The same CDR3 is also encoded by other DNA sequences in this sample. What was sequenced were expressed TCRB transcripts, since all of the isolated RNA had been reverse transcribed. Using immunoSEQ multiplex PCR, the repertoire was profiled, and TCRdb retains in-frame clones only, with some absent. The sample lists 300,000 to 450,000 clones, around 13% seen once, with 0.0095% to 0.012% in the top ten.

This clonotype was obtained from a young woman with type 1 diabetes. This rearrangement joins TRBV7-2 to TRBJ1-1; D might be TRBD1 (5 bases). Material for sequencing was naive CD4+ T cells from blood. CDR3 in amino acids: CASSRQGNTEAFF. CDR3 coding DNA: TGTGCCAGCAGCCGGCAGGGGAACACTGAAGCTTTCTTT.